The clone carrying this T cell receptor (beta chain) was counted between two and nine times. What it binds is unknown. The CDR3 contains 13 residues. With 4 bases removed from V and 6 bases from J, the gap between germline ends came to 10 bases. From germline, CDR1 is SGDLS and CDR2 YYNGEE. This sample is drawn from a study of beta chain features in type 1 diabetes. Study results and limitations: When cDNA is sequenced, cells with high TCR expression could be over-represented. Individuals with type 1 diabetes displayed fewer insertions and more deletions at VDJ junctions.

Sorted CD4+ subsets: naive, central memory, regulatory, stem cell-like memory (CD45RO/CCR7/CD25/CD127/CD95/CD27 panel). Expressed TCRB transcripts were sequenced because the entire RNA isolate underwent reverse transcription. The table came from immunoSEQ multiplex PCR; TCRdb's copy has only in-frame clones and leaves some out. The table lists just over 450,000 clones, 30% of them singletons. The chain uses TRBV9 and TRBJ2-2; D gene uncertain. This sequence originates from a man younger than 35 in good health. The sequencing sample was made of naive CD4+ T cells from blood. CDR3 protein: CASSLSAPGELFF. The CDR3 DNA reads TGTGCCAGCAGCCTATCCGCCCCCGGGGAGCTGTTTTTT.